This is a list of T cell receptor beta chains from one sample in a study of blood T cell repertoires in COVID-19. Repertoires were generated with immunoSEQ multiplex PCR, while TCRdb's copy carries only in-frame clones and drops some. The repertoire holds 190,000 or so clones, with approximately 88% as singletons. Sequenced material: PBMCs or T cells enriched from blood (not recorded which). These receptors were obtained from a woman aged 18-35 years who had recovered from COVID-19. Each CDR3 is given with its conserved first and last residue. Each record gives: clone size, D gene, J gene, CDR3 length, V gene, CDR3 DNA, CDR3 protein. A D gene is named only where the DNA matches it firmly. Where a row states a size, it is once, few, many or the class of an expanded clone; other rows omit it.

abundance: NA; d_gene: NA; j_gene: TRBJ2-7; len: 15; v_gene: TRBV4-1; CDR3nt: TGCGCCAGCAGTCCGACATCTCCCAGCTCCTACGAGCAGTACTTC; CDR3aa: CASSPTSPSSYEQYF
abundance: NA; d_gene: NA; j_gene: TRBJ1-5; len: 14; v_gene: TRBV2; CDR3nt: TGTGCCAGCAGTCACAGGGCTGAGGATCAGCCCCAGCATTTT; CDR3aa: CASSHRAEDQPQHF
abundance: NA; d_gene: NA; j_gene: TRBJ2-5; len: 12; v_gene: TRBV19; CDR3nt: TGTGCCAGTAGTCTCACGGGAGAGACCCAGTACTTC; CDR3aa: CASSLTGETQYF
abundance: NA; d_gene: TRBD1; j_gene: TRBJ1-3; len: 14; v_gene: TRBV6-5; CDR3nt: TGTGCCACCGGGCCCAGGGGGCCTGGAAACACCATATATTTT; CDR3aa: CATGPRGPGNTIYF
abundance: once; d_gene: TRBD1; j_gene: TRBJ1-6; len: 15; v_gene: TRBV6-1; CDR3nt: TGTGCCAGCAGTGAAGCCCGGGACAGCATATCACCCCTCCACTTT; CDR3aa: CASSEARDSISPLHF
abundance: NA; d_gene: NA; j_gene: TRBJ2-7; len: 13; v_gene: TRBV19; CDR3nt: TGTGCCAGTAGTCAACAGGGAATCTACGAGCAGTACTTC; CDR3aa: CASSQQGIYEQYF
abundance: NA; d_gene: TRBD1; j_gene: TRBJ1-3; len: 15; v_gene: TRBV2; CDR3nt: TGTGCCAGCAGAACCGGGACAGGGTACGGAAACACCATATATTTT; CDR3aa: CASRTGTGYGNTIYF
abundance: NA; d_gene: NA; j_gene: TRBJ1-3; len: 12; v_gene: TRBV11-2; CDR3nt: TGTGCCAGCAGCTTACAGGGGAACACCATATATTTT; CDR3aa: CASSLQGNTIYF
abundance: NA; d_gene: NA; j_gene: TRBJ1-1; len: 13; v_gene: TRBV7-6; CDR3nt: TGTGCCAGCAGCTACGCAGGGGCCACTGAAGCTTTCTTT; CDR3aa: CASSYAGATEAFF
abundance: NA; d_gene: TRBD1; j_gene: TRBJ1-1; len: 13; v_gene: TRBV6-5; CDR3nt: TGTGCCAGCAGCGGACAGGGGAACACTGAAGCTTTCTTT; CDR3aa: CASSGQGNTEAFF
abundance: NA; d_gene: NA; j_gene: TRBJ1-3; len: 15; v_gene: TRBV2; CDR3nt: TGTGCCAGCAGTCTATTGGAGTTGCCTGGAAACACCATATATTTT; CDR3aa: CASSLLELPGNTIYF
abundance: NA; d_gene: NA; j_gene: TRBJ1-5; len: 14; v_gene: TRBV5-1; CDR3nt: TGCGCCAGCAGCCCCGGACAGCCGAATCAGCCCCAGCATTTT; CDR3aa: CASSPGQPNQPQHF
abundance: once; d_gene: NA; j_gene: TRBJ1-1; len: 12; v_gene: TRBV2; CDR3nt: TGTGCCAGCAGGGACATGGGTCTTTTGGCTTTCTTT; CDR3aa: CASRDMGLLAFF
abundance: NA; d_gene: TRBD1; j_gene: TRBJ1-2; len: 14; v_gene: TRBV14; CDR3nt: TGTGCCAGCAGCCAGGGGACAGGGTGGAATGGCTACACCTTC; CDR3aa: CASSQGTGWNGYTF
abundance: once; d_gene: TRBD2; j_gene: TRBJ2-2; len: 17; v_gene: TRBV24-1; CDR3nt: TGTGCCACCAGTGATTTGCGCGGGGGGGCTCACACCGGGGAGCTGTTTTTT; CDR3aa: CATSDLRGGAHTGELFF
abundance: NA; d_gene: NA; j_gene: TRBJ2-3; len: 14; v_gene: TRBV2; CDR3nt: TGTGCCAGCAGTCCTCCAGGAAGCACAGATACGCAGTATTTT; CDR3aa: CASSPPGSTDTQYF
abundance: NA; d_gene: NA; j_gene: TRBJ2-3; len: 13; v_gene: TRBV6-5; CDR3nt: TGTGCCAGCAACGTCCTGGGGCAGGATACGCAGTATTTT; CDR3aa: CASNVLGQDTQYF
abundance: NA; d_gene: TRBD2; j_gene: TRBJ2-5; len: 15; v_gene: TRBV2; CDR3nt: TGTGCCAGCAGCTCAGCGGGGGGGCGGCAAGAGACCCAGTACTTC; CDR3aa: CASSSAGGRQETQYF
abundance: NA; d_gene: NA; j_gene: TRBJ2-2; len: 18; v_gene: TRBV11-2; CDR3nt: TGTGCCAGCAGACCTACGCCTACTAGAGCCCGGGGCACCGGGGAGCTGTTTTTT; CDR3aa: CASRPTPTRARGTGELFF
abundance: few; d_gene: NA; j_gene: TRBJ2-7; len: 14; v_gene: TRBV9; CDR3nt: TGTGCCAGCAGCGAACAGGCCAGCTCCTACGAGCAGTACTTC; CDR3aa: CASSEQASSYEQYF
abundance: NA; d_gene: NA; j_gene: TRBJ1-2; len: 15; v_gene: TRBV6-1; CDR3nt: TGTGCCAGCAGTGAAGCGAGTAATAAAGACTATGGCTACACCTTC; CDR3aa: CASSEASNKDYGYTF
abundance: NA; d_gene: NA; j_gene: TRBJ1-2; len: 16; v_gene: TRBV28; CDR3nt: TGTGCCAGCAGTTCAACCTTCGGGACACCTAACTATGGCTACACCTTC; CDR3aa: CASSSTFGTPNYGYTF
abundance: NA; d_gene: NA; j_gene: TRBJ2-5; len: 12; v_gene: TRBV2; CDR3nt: TGTGCCAGCAGCCCGCAGGGGGAGACCCAGTACTTC; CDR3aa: CASSPQGETQYF
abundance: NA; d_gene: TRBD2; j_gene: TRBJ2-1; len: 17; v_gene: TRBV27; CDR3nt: TGTGCCAGCAGTTCACTAGGACCAGGACTAGCGGTAAATGAGCAGTTCTTC; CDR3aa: CASSSLGPGLAVNEQFF
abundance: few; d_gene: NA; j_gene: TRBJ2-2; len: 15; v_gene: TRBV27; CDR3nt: TGTGCCAGCAGTTTTGACAGATTAAACACCGGGGAGCTGTTTTTT; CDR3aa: CASSFDRLNTGELFF
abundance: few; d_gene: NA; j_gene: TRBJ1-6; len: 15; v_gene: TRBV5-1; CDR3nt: TGCGCCAGCAGCTCGAACAGGGTGGAGAATTCACCCCTCCACTTT; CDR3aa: CASSSNRVENSPLHF
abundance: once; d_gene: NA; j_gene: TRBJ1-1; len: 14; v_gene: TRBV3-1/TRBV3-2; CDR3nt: TGTGCCAGCAGCCAAGGGACAGCGCCACTGGAAGCTTTCTTT; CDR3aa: CASSQGTAPLEAFF
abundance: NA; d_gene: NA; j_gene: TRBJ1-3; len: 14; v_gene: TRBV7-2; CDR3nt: TGTGCCAGCAGCTTAGCCAGGGTCGGAAACACCATATATTTT; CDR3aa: CASSLARVGNTIYF
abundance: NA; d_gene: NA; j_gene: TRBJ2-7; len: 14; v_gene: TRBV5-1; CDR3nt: TGCGCCAGCAGCAAGAACAGGAACTCCTACGAGCAGTACTTC; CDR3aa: CASSKNRNSYEQYF
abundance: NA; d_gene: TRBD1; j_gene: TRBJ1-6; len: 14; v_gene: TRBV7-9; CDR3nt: TGTGCCAGCAGCAACCAGGGGGCTAATTCACCCCTCCACTTT; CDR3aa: CASSNQGANSPLHF
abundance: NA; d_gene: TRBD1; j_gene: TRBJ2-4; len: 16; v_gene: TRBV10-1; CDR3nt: TGCGCCAGCAGAGCCGGGACAGAGATGCCAAAAAACATTCAGTACTTC; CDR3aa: CASRAGTEMPKNIQYF
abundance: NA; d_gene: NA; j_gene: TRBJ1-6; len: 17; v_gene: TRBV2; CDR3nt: TGTGCCAGCAGTAGCAGGGGCCACTTATCATATAATTCACCCCTCCACTTT; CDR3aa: CASSSRGHLSYNSPLHF
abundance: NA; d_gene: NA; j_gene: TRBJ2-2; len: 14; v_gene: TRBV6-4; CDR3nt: TGTGCCAGCAGTGAGACAGGCCCGAGCGGGGAGCTGTTTTTT; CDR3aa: CASSETGPSGELFF
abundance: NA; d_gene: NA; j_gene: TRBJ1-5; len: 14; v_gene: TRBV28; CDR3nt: TGTGCCAGCAGCACAGATTATAGCAATCAGCCCCAGCATTTT; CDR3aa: CASSTDYSNQPQHF
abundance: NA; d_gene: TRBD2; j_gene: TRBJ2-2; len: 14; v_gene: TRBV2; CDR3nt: TGTGCCGCACGGGGGGGGCCTAACACCGGGGAGCTGTTTTTT; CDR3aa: CAARGGPNTGELFF
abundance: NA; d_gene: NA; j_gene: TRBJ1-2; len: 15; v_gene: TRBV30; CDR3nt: TGTGCCTGGAGCTCCTCGACAGGCGGAGACTATGGCTACACCTTC; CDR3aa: CAWSSSTGGDYGYTF
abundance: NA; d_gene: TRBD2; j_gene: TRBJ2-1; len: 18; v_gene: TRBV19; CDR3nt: TGTGCCAGTAGTTCAAAATCCGACGGCGGGGGGGTAGGCAATGAGCAGTTCTTC; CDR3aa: CASSSKSDGGGVGNEQFF
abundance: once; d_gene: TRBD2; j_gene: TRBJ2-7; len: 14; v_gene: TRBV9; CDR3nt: TGTGCCAGCAGCGTAGGGGAGGGGCACTACGAGCAGTACTTC; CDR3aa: CASSVGEGHYEQYF
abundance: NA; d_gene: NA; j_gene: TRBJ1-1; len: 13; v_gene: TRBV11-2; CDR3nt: TGTGCCAGCAGCTTAGGGGCGAACACTGAAGCTTTCTTT; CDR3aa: CASSLGANTEAFF
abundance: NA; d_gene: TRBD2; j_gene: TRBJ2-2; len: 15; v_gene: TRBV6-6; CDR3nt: TGTGCCAGCAGTTCGCGGGGGGGCCGTACCGGGGAGCTGTTTTTT; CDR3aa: CASSSRGGRTGELFF
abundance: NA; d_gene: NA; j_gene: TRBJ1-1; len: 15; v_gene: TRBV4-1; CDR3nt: TGCGCCAGCAGCCAAGAGCAGGGCCCGAACACTGAAGCTTTCTTT; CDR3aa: CASSQEQGPNTEAFF
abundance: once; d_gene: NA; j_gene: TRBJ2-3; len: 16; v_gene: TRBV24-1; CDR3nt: TGTGCCACCAGTGATTTGAAGCGTGGATCCACAGATACGCAGTATTTT; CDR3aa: CATSDLKRGSTDTQYF
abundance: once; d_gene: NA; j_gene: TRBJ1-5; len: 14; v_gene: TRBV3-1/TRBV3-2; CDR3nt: TGTGCCAGCAGAAAAGGGGGTAGCAATCAGCCCCAGCATTTT; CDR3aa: CASRKGGSNQPQHF
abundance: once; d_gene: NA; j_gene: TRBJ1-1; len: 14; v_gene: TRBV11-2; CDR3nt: TGTGCCAGCAGCCCCCTATCCATGAACACTGAAGCTTTCTTT; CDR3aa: CASSPLSMNTEAFF
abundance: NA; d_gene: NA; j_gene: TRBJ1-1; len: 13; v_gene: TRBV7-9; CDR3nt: TGTGCCAGCAGCACGTCTATGAACACTGAAGCTTTCTTT; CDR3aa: CASSTSMNTEAFF